A selection of T cell receptor beta chains follows, all from one sample in a study of T cell responses to AZD1222 COVID-19 vaccine. Libraries were prepared by immunoSEQ multiplex PCR; TCRdb keeps only in-frame clonotypes and omits some of them. The data hold about 180,000 clones, with just under 95% observed a single time. The material was peripheral blood, obtained 28 days after the second dose of the MenACWY control vaccine. The source is an adult who received the MenACWY meningococcal vaccine as a control. The conserved cysteine and the conserved F or W are not part of the CDR3 here.

V gene	J gene	CDR3 protein
TRBV2	TRBJ2-2	ASRAGRTGELF
TRBV6-5	TRBJ1-2	ASSYGFAGGYT
TRBV2	TRBJ1-5	ASSGQGRSNQPQH
TRBV6-5	TRBJ2-2	ASTLTGTKTGELF
TRBV18	TRBJ2-1	ASSPVRGGHEF
TRBV24-1	TRBJ1-2	ATSDGSGTPESNYGYT
TRBV19	TRBJ1-1	ASSQVGGLTEAF
TRBV4-1	TRBJ1-1	ASSIGGVDTEAF
TRBV28	TRBJ1-5	ASSLVAGNQPQH
TRBV2	TRBJ1-5	ASSQNQGQPQH
TRBV9	TRBJ1-1	ASSVGRGPTEAF
TRBV6-1	TRBJ1-5	ASSEKWLGAPLYSNQPQH
TRBV10-3	TRBJ1-1	AISVFGRENTEAF
TRBV7-2	TRBJ2-2	ASSFGQNTGELF
TRBV7-2	TRBJ1-4	ASSRSVNEKLF
TRBV6-5	TRBJ2-3	ASRISTDTQY
TRBV4-1	TRBJ1-1	ASSQPTMGRSTEAF
TRBV10-3	TRBJ1-6	AISEGQVNSPLH
TRBV5-6	TRBJ2-5	ASSLVGGMDPVQY
TRBV6-5	TRBJ1-3	ASRDNSGNTIY
TRBV30	TRBJ2-7	AWSPGQGAAHEQY
TRBV27	TRBJ2-7	ASSLGGHPLYEQY
TRBV14	TRBJ2-7	ASSQAASGGLYEQY
TRBV4-1	TRBJ2-7	ASSNELAYEQY
TRBV10-3	TRBJ2-5	AISEHAGQETQY
TRBV5-1	TRBJ1-6	ASSLDYNSPLH
TRBV6-5	TRBJ2-5	ASRGLATQY